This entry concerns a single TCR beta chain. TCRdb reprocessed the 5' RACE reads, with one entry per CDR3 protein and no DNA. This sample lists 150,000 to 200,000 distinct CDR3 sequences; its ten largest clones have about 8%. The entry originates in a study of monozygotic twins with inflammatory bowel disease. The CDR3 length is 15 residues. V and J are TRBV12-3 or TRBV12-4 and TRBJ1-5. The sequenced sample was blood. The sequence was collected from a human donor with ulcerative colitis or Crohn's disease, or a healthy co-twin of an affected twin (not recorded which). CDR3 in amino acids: CASSLGLSSNQPQHF.